These T cell receptor beta chains were read from a single sample in a study of T cell repertoires in cytomegalovirus infection. Their target antigens are unknown. Via MiXCR, TCRdb re-called the reads, giving one row per CDR3 protein. The table includes some 590,000 distinct CDR3 sequences, 35% to 50% detected once. Sample: cultured PBMCs, taken from culture after CMV antigen stimulation. The origin of the receptors is a human donor in good health (CMV status not recorded). Some clones in this sample may be carry-over from other donors' samples. CDR3s include the opening cysteine and the closing phenylalanine or tryptophan. D genes are given only for firm matches. Size values are once, few and many counts, or a class for expanded clones, and some rows have none.

cdr3_aa cdr3_nt v_call d_call clone_size j_call
CASSRPGTSGDTQYF TGCGCCAGCAGCCGCCCTGGGACTAGCGGAGATACGCAGTATTTT TRBV4-1 TRBD2 NA TRBJ2-3
CASSQGPVGPRGYTF TGCGCCAGCAGCCAAGGGCCCGTCGGCCCACGGGGCTACACCTTC TRBV4-1 NA NA TRBJ1-2
CASSPRTGRSFSNEQFF TGTGCCAGCTCACCGCGGACAGGCCGAAGCTTTTCCAATGAGCAGTTCTTC TRBV18 TRBD1 NA TRBJ2-1
CASSHEGYSNQPQHF TGTGCCAGCAGCCACGAGGGCTATAGCAATCAGCCCCAGCATTTT TRBV4-2 NA NA TRBJ1-5
CSASVGTGELFF TGCAGTGCTAGCGTGGGCACCGGGGAGCTGTTTTTT TRBV20-1 NA NA TRBJ2-2
CASSQWTSGQETQYF TGTGCCAGCAGCCAGTGGACTAGCGGTCAAGAGACCCAGTACTTC TRBV7-2 TRBD2 few TRBJ2-5
CSASGPNQPQHF TGCAGTGCTAGCGGACCGAATCAGCCCCAGCATTTT TRBV20-1 NA few TRBJ1-5
CASSLTGRNTIYF TGTGCCAGCAGCCTCACAGGGCGAAACACCATATATTTT TRBV7-2 NA NA TRBJ1-3
CASRLLRQAGGNEQFF TGTGCCAGCAGATTACTTCGACAGGCCGGCGGGAATGAGCAGTTCTTC TRBV6-6 NA NA TRBJ2-1
CASSEGQGLDGYTF TGTGCCAGCAGTGAAGGACAGGGGCTGGATGGCTACACCTTC TRBV25-1 TRBD1 NA TRBJ1-2
CASSLAAPSSDTQYF TGTGCCAGCAGCTTAGCGGCCCCTTCCTCGGATACGCAGTATTTT TRBV7-2 NA few TRBJ2-3
CASSLEGRDGNTIYF TGTGCCAGCAGCTTAGAAGGACGGGATGGAAACACCATATATTTT TRBV7-8 NA few TRBJ1-3
CASSLEWVSYEQYF TGTGCCAGCAGTTTAGAGTGGGTTTCCTACGAGCAGTACTTC TRBV12-3/TRBV12-4 NA few TRBJ2-7
CASSARGGNTGELFF TGTGCCAGTAGTGCCCGGGGGGGGAACACCGGGGAGCTGTTTTTT TRBV19 TRBD2 NA TRBJ2-2
CATTGWDSYEQYF TGTGCCACCACAGGGTGGGATTCCTACGAGCAGTACTTC TRBV19 NA few TRBJ2-7
CAWRGLGTEGYTF TGTGCCTGGAGAGGGTTGGGGACAGAAGGCTACACCTTC TRBV30 TRBD1 NA TRBJ1-2
CASGSFSYNEQFF TGTGCCAGCGGCAGCTTCTCCTACAATGAGCAGTTCTTC TRBV12-3/TRBV12-4 NA NA TRBJ2-1
CASSTTGGINNEQFF TGTGCCAGCAGCACCACAGGGGGCATTAACAATGAGCAGTTCTTC TRBV7-2 TRBD1 NA TRBJ2-1
CASTVGLQNSPLHF TGTGCCAGCACTGTCGGTCTTCAGAATTCACCCCTCCACTTT TRBV6-6 NA NA TRBJ1-6